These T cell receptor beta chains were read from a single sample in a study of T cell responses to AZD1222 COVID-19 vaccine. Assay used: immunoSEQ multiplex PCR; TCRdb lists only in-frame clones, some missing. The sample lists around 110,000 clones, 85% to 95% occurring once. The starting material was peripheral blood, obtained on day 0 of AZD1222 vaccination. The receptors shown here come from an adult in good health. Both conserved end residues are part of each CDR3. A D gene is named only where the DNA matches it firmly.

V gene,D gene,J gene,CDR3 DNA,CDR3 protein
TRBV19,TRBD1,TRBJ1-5,TGTGCCAGTAGTATAAAGGGACAGGACCCCAATCAGCCCCAGCATTTT,CASSIKGQDPNQPQHF
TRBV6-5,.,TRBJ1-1,TGTGCCAGCAGTTATGGGAGTGAAGCTTTCTTT,CASSYGSEAFF
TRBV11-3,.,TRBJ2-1,TGTGCCAGCAGCTTGTATCGCTTCAATGAGCAGTTCTTC,CASSLYRFNEQFF
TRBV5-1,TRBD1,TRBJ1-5,TGCGCCAGCAGCTTGGGACAGGGACAGCCCCAGCATTTT,CASSLGQGQPQHF
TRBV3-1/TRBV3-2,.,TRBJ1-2,TGTGCCAGCAGCCAAGATTTAGGGGCGCGAGGCTACACCTTC,CASSQDLGARGYTF
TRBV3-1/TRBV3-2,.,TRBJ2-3,TGTGCCAGCAGCCAAGCCGATACGCAGTATTTT,CASSQADTQYF
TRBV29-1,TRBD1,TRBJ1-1,TGCAGCGTTGTAACGGGACAGGGGAACACTGAAGCTTTCTTT,CSVVTGQGNTEAFF
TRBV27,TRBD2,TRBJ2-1,TGTGCCAGCAGTTTAGGCAGGGGGACTAGCAGGAATGAGCAGTTCTTC,CASSLGRGTSRNEQFF
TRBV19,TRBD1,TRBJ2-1,TGTGCCAGTAATTACAGGGGCAATGAGCAGTTCTTC,CASNYRGNEQFF
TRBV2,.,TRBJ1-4,TGTGCCAGCAGTCATTTTGGGTCGGGGGTCGAGAATGAAAAACTGTTTTTT,CASSHFGSGVENEKLFF
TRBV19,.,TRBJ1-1,TGTGCCAGTATTCGGGCGAACACTGAAGCTTTCTTT,CASIRANTEAFF
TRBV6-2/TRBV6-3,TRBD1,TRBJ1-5,TGTGCCAGCAGTTATCCTCCAGGGGGACAGGGAATTAATCAGCCCCAGCATTTT,CASSYPPGGQGINQPQHF
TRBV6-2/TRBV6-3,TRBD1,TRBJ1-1,TGTGCCAGCAGTGAGATTTACAGGGGAGCTTTCTTT,CASSEIYRGAFF
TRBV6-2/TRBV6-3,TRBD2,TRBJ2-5,TGTGCCAGCACCCCACCTCGACTAGCGGGAGGGCCTCAAGAGACCCAGTACTTC,CASTPPRLAGGPQETQYF